The subject of this entry is one TCR beta chain. What antigen it recognizes has not been identified. Base qualities are not provided; no much larger clone lies one nucleotide away. CDR1 SGHNT and CDR2 YENEEA were looked up in the germline V gene. V lost 3 bases and J lost 5 bases, and the count of bases not matched to a germline gene is 4. The CDR3 goes from the cysteine to the phenylalanine over 14 residues. Just the 42-base CDR3 DNA is kept, in frame starting at base 1. The data are from a study of metastatic and nonmetastatic thyroid tumors (dated by TCRdb to about 2020). Some background on the complete study: Repertoires were compared across peripheral blood and tumor or nodule tissue samples from malignant and benign thyroid patients.

On the study overall, not on this receptor specifically: TCR beta diversity was reported as significantly higher in malignant tumors than in benign nodules, in both blood and tumor samples.

Before undergoing thyroid surgery, none of the patients had been given any kind of treatment. Patient clinical samples collected from about 2012 to 2019 were retrospectively analysed using T-cell receptor beta sequencing. Libraries were prepared through PCR. TCRdb lists the instrument as Illumina HiSeq 4000. High-throughput sequencing was used to profile the CDR3 region of the TCR beta-chain in every patient. Per the authors' processing: Drawing on CDR3 differences between clinicopathological groups, the researchers built a classifier meant to tell apart patients with distant-metastatic papillary thyroid cancer. Repertoire diversity was assessed with the Shannon index, and tumor-blood repertoire similarity with the Morisita-Horn index. TCRdb trimmed the raw reads at Q25, called clones with MiXCR and kept productive beta chains. The V and J calls follow TCRdb's processing rather than the paper's. Across this sample there are about 14,000 clones, with roughly 33% seen only once. The ten largest clones take up 20% to 30% of the sample.

The sequence was collected from a female donor with papillary thyroid cancer or a benign thyroid nodule (not recorded which). Some clones in this sample may be carry-over from other donors' samples. Recombination linked TRBV11-3 to TRBJ2-1, and 7 junction bases match TRBD1. The sequencing sample was made of tumor tissue. CDR3 protein: CASSFRGQDNEQFF. At the DNA level, the sequence is TGTGCCAGCAGCTTTAGGGGGCAGGACAATGAGCAGTTCTTC.